This TCR beta chain was identified in a study of cytomegalovirus exposure and HLA in healthy donors. The study, taken as a whole, reports: According to a subsequent analysis, TCR clusters identified in the first cohort showed a tendency to co-occur across the approximately 120 validation repertoires. Overall, under 200 TCR beta chains were annotated as cytomegalovirus-associated.

The CDR3 consists of 17 residues. Germline-derived CDR1 and CDR2 are MNHEY and SMNVEV (reference sequence). Trimming pared 2 bases from V and 4 bases from J, leaving 20 bases between. Some clones are missing from TCRdb's copy, which holds only in-frame ones; the method was immunoSEQ multiplex PCR. The sample contains under 100,000 clones, 84% of which appear only once. A roughly 130-subject validation cohort, separate from the approximately 700-subject first cohort, supplied the donors. On this clone: Its antigen is unknown.

V and J are TRBV27 and TRBJ1-2; D is perhaps TRBD1 (5 bases). The origin of this receptor is a young woman in good health and CMV-seropositive. Sequenced material: PBMCs. CDR3 coding DNA: TGTGCCAGCAGTTTAAATTGGCCGACAGTTGAAGGCTATGGCTACACCTTC. This translates into CASSLNWPTVEGYGYTF.